This passage covers 5 T cell receptor beta chains from one sample sequenced in a study of monozygotic twins with inflammatory bowel disease. Following a re-call of the 5' RACE reads, TCRdb has one entry per CDR3 protein and lacks DNA. This sample's table reports about 350,000 distinct CDR3 sequences. Sequencing input: blood. These receptors were taken from a human donor with ulcerative colitis or Crohn's disease, or a healthy co-twin of an affected twin (not recorded which).

V usage is TRBV29-1 and J usage is TRBJ2-1; absent DNA, TCRdb's TRBD2 call cannot be checked. The CDR3 has 18 amino acids. Germline CDR1 and CDR2: SQVTM and ANQGSEA. CDR3 protein: CSVEFGTPGPYSYNEQFF.

This sequence joins TRBV4-1 and TRBJ2-5; the TCRdb call, TRBD1, lacks DNA for checking. Per the germline V gene, CDR1 is MGHRA and CDR2 is YSYEKL. The CDR3 sequence is 17 residues long. The CDR3 sequence: CASSQDVLRDREETQYF.

J is TRBJ2-7 and V is TRBV6-1; the D call from TCRdb, TRBD1, cannot be confirmed without DNA. The CDR3 consists of 16 residues. Germline V gene lookup returns CDR1 MNHNS and CDR2 SASEGT. The CDR3: CASSQQGQGSSYEQYF.

The chain is built from TRBV5-1 and TRBJ2-3. CDR3 length: 12 residues. CDR1 is SGHRS, CDR2 YFSETQ, per germline. CDR3 sequence reads: CASSVFTDTQYF. The variable domain in full, completed from reference TRBV5-1 and TRBJ2-3, reads KAGVTQTPRYLIKTRGQQVTLSCSPISGHRSVSWYQQTPGQGLQFLFEYFSETQRNKGNFPGRFSGRQFSNSRSEMNVSTLELGDSALYLCASSVFTDTQYFGPGTRLTVL.

This rearrangement joins TRBV29-1 to TRBJ2-3; TCRdb gives TRBD2 as the D gene, but with no DNA this cannot be confirmed. Looked up from germline, CDR1 is SQVTM and CDR2 is ANQGSEA. The CDR3 length is 15 residues. This chain's CDR3 is CSVEGTSGRTDTQYF.